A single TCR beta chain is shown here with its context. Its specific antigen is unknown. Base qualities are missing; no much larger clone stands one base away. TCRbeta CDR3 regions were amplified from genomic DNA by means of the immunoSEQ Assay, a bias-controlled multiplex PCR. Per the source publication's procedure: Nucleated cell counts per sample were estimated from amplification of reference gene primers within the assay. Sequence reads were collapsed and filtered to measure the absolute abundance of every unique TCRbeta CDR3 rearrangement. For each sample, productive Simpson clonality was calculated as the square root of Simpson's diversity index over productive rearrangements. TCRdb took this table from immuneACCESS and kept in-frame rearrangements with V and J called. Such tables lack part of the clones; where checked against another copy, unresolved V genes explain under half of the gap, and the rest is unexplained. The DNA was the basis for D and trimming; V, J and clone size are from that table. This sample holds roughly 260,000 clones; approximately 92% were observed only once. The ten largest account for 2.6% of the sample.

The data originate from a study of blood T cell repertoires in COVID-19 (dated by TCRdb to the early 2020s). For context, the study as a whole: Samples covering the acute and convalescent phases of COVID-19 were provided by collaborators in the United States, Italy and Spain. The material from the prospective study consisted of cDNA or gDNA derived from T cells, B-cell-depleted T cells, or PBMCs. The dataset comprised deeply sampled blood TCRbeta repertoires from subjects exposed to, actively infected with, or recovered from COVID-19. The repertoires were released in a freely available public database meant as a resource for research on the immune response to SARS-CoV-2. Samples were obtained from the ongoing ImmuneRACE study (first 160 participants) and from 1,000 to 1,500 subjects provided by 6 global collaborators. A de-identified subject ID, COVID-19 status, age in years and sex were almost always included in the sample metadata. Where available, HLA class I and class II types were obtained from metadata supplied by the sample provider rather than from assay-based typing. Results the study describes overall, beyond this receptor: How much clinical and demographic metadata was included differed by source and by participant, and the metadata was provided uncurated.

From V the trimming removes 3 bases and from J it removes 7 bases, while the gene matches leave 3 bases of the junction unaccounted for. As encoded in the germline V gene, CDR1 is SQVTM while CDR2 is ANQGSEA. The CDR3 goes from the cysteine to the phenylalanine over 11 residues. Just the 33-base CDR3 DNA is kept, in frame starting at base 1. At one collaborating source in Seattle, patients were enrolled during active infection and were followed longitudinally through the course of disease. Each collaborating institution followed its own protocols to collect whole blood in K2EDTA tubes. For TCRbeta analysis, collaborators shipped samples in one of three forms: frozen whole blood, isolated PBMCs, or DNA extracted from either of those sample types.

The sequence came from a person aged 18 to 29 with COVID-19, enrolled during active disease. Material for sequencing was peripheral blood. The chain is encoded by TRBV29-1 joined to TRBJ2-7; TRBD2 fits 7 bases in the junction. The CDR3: CSVDFGREQYF. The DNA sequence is TGCAGCGTTGATTTCGGGAGGGAGCAGTACTTC.